One sample yielded the 16 T cell receptor beta chains listed below, sequenced in a study of spatial heterogeneity in lung cancer (dated by TCRdb to 2018 to 2020). In light of the paper, this sample's time point label describes: sample taken at primary tumor resection. Whole RNA extracted from tumor and nontumor lung tissue, or from cryopreserved PBMC samples, was used for TCR sequencing without cell sorting. The method behind the library was 5' RACE. TCRdb shows the sequencer as NextSeq 500. TCRdb redid the processing of the public reads, applying fastp at Q25 and MiXCR, and retained in-frame beta chains. Each record represents a unique CDR3 protein, reported with the most common genes and DNA among its rows. The table for this sample lists roughly 82,000 distinct CDR3 sequences; over 10% of them were counted only once. Of the sample, about 4.6% is held by the ten largest clones. The source material was PBMCs, sampled at surgery. The receptors originated from a male donor with early-stage non-small cell lung cancer.

The chain links TRBV20-1 to TRBJ2-5; TRBD2 aligns across 8 bases. CDR1 and CDR2 (germline): DFQATT, SNEGSKA (reference sequence). V shed 0 bases, J shed 5 bases, and the junction held 5 bases outside the gene matches. The CDR3 sequence is 14 residues long. CDR3 sequence: CSARDKLAVETQYF. The CDR3 DNA follows: TGCAGTGCTAGAGATAAACTAGCGGTGGAGACCCAGTACTTC.

This clonotype has a count of ten or more. CDR3 bases: TGTGCCAGCAGACCCGGGACGACGAATTCACCCCTCCACTTT. This encodes CASRPGTTNSPLHF. The rearrangement links TRBV12-3 or TRBV12-4 to TRBJ1-6, with D perhaps TRBD1 (5 bases). The CDR3 contains 14 residues. Deletions cut 6 bases from V and 7 bases from J, with 13 bases between.

This clonotype appeared a few times. The rearrangement uses TRBV6-1 and TRBJ2-3; a possible D gene is TRBD2 (5 bases). V was trimmed by 4 bases and J by 2 bases, leaving 10 bases between them. Germline CDR1 is MNHNS and CDR2 is SASEGT. The CDR3 contains 14 residues. The CDR3 region has the DNA TGTGCCAGCAGTGCGGGATTCATCACAGATACGCAGTATTTT. Its translation is CASSAGFITDTQYF.

This clonotype was counted only a few times. This chain links TRBV5-1 with TRBJ2-5, with 9 nucleotides matching TRBD1. This CDR3 has 15 amino acids. Germline assignment: CDR1 SGHRS and CDR2 YFSETQ. V lost 7 bases, J lost 3 bases, and 10 bases stayed unmatched. CDR3 nucleotides: TGCGCCAGCTCCCCCGGTGACAGGGGGGAAGAGACCCAGTACTTC. It is translated as CASSPGDRGEETQYF. The whole variable domain, filled in from reference TRBV5-1 and TRBJ2-5, reads KAGVTQTPRYLIKTRGQQVTLSCSPISGHRSVSWYQQTPGQGLQFLFEYFSETQRNKGNFPGRFSGRQFSNSRSEMNVSTLELGDSALYLCASSPGDRGEETQYFGPGTRLLVL.

The gene calls are TRBV9 and TRBJ2-3; 10 nucleotides match TRBD2. Unmatched junction bases numbered 7, after V lost 1 base and J lost 2 bases. This CDR3 comprises 17 residues. CDR1 and CDR2 (germline): SGDLS, YYNGEE. The DNA of the CDR3 is TGTGCCAGCAGCGTACCGAGCGGGGGGGCCAACACAGATACGCAGTATTTT. Protein: CASSVPSGGANTDTQYF. The whole variable domain, remainder taken from reference TRBV9 and TRBJ2-3, is DSGVTQTPKHLITATGQRVTLRCSPRSGDLSVYWYQQSLDQGLQFLIQYYNGEERAKGNILERFSAQQFPDLHSELNLSSLELGDSALYFCASSVPSGGANTDTQYFGPGTRLTVL.

CDR3 loop: CASSIEALSYNEQFF. The CDR3, as DNA: TGTGCCAGTAGTATAGAGGCGCTTTCCTACAATGAGCAGTTCTTC. The chain has TRBV19 and TRBJ2-1; D ambiguous. The V end lost 0 bases, the J end lost 1 base, and 7 bases lay between the germline ends. The CDR3 sequence is 15 residues long. Germline assignment: CDR1 LNHDA and CDR2 SQIVND (reference sequence).

Comment on this clonotype: Its ends do not fully match the called genes, so a read error is possible. This chain connects TRBV6-2 or TRBV6-3 to TRBJ1-5, with 8 bases fitting TRBD1. The CDR3 is 15 residues long. Germline V gene sequence: CDR1 MNHEY, CDR2 SVGEGT. The CDR3 spells CASSSQGVGNQPQHF. CDR3 DNA: TGTGCCAGCAGTTCACAGGGGGTAGGCAACCAGCCCCAGCATTTT.

CDR3 DNA: TGCGCCAGCAGCTTGGCCATAGGGGTTGACGAGCAGTACTTC. It is translated as CASSLAIGVDEQYF. V usage is TRBV5-1 and J usage is TRBJ2-7; D possibly corresponds to TRBD1 (5 bases). V lost 0 bases to trimming and J lost 5 bases, with 12 bases between them. Germline V gene data show CDR1 as SGHRS and CDR2 as YFSETQ. The CDR3 extends over 14 amino acids.

Only a few counts were recorded for this clonotype. The V and J genes are TRBV30 and TRBJ2-5; D is uncertain. V dropped 1 base and J dropped 6 bases, with 18 bases sitting between them. Germline V gene sequence: CDR1 GTSNPN, CDR2 SVGIG (reference sequence). The CDR3 is 15 residues long. CDR3 coding DNA: TGTGCCTGGAGTGCCTTTAGCAATCTGGGAAAGACCCAGTACTTC. Translating it yields CAWSAFSNLGKTQYF.

This clonotype was recorded a few times. The J gene is TRBJ2-3, the V gene TRBV29-1, with D perhaps matching TRBD1 (6 bases). V was pared by 1 base and J by 3 bases, with 20 bases between. Germline assignment: CDR1 SQVTM and CDR2 ANQGSEA. The CDR3 loop spans 17 amino acids. The CDR3 loop is CSVEGYRVLLPTDTQYF. The CDR3 nucleotides are TGCAGCGTTGAAGGGTACAGGGTTCTCTTACCGACAGATACGCAGTATTTT.

The V call is TRBV19, the J call TRBJ2-2, with a possible D match to TRBD2 (5 bases). Germline V gene data show CDR1 as LNHDA and CDR2 as SQIVND (reference sequence). CDR3 length: 15 amino acids. The V end was cut by 7 bases, the J end by 1 base, with 13 bases between. As DNA, the CDR3 is TGTGCCAGTACCACCGGGGTAAAGAACACCGGGGAGCTGTTTTTT. Protein sequence: CASTTGVKNTGELFF.

Only a few counts were recorded for this clonotype. This chain joins TRBV29-1 and TRBJ1-1, with 9 bases aligning to TRBD1. The V segment lost 3 bases and the J segment 4 bases; nucleotides outside the gene matches: 3. Germline CDR1 reads SQVTM; CDR2 reads ANQGSEA. The CDR3 consists of 13 residues. Written as DNA, the CDR3 is TGCAGCGTTGACACAGGGGGCGTCACTGAAGCTTTCTTT. It codes for CSVDTGGVTEAFF.

Ten or more counts support this clonotype. This chain uses TRBV6-5 with TRBJ2-2; D unresolved. Germline V gene lookup returns CDR1 MNHEY and CDR2 SVGAGI. V gave up 0 bases and J gave up 0 bases, with 17 bases separating them. The CDR3 sequence is 19 residues long. The CDR3 nucleotides are TGTGCCAGCAGTTACTCGAGAGTCCTAGTAGGTCCGAACACCGGGGAGCTGTTTTTT. Its protein product is CASSYSRVLVGPNTGELFF.

The chain carries TRBV6-1 and TRBJ2-6; TRBD1 matches 7 bases. The germline V gene encodes CDR1 MNHNS and CDR2 SASEGT. V lost 0 bases to trimming and J lost 2 bases; unmatched junction nucleotides: 1. The CDR3 contains 16 residues. For the CDR3, the DNA is TGTGCCAGCAGTGAAGCGCAGGGGGCTGGGGCCAACGTCCTGACTTTC. Translation gives CASSEAQGAGANVLTF.

Many counts were recorded for this clonotype. The V call is TRBV29-1, the J call TRBJ1-2; a weak D match, TRBD1 (5 bases). The germline V gene has CDR1 SQVTM and CDR2 ANQGSEA. Trimming pared 7 bases from V and 0 bases from J, leaving 18 bases between. The CDR3 extends over 15 amino acids. The CDR3 reads CSATGGDLANYGYTF. The CDR3 DNA sequence: TGCAGCGCGACGGGGGGTGATCTAGCTAACTATGGCTACACCTTC. Filled out from reference TRBV29-1 and TRBJ1-2, the complete variable domain reads SAVISQKPSRDICQRGTSLTIQCQVDSQVTMMFWYRQQPGQSLTLIATANQGSEATYESGFVIDKFPISRPNLTFSTLTVSNMSPEDSSIYLCSATGGDLANYGYTFGSGTRLTVV.

This clonotype was counted at least ten times. The V gene is TRBV20-1, the J gene TRBJ2-7; TRBD1 agrees at 7 bases. CDR1 is DFQATT and CDR2 is SNEGSKA in the germline V gene (reference sequence). V gave up 6 bases and J gave up 2 bases; unmatched junction bases: 16. This CDR3 comprises 16 residues. The CDR3 sequence: CSAAHFWDSLPYEQYF. The CDR3 nucleotides read TGCAGTGCCGCCCATTTCTGGGACAGCCTCCCCTACGAGCAGTACTTC.